This is a list of T cell receptor beta chains from one sample in a study of blood T cell repertoires in COVID-19. Sequencing was performed with immunoSEQ multiplex PCR; in TCRdb, only in-frame clones are kept and a portion is missing. The sample has about 170,000 clones, 86% seen once; the top ten hold around 3.5%. Material for sequencing was peripheral blood. These receptors were obtained from a man aged 65-85 years with acute or convalescent COVID-19. The CDR3 runs from the conserved cysteine through the conserved F or W. D genes are given only for firm matches. Part of the rows lack a size; the others show once, few, many or a class for expanded clones.

abundance,d_gene,j_gene,v_gene,CDR3nt,CDR3aa
NA,TRBD2,TRBJ2-2,TRBV19,TGTGCCAGTAGTCTCAAGGCGGGAGTGTACACCGGGGAGCTGTTTTTT,CASSLKAGVYTGELFF
NA,NA,TRBJ1-2,TRBV5-1,TGCGCCAGCAGCTTGGGGGGCGCGGGAATCGACTATGGCTACACCTTC,CASSLGGAGIDYGYTF
once,NA,TRBJ2-7,TRBV15,TGTGCCACCAGCAGAGGAGGAGGTAATGTCAACGAGCAGTACTTC,CATSRGGGNVNEQYF
NA,TRBD2,TRBJ2-7,TRBV6-5,TGTGCCAGCAGCCGAGTGCGGGGGGGATCCTACGAGCAGTACTTC,CASSRVRGGSYEQYF
NA,TRBD1,TRBJ2-7,TRBV19,TGTGCCAGTAGCCGGACAGGGACCGCCAACGAGCAGTACTTC,CASSRTGTANEQYF
NA,NA,TRBJ1-2,TRBV28,TGTGCCAGCAGTTTAACGGTCCTTACGGGCTACACCTTC,CASSLTVLTGYTF
NA,TRBD1,TRBJ2-1,TRBV6-6,TGTGCCAGCAGTTCGTCCGGGACAGGTGCAAATGAGCAGTTCTTC,CASSSSGTGANEQFF
NA,TRBD1,TRBJ1-2,TRBV4-2,TGTGCCAGCAGCCAGGAAGGGACAGGGAACTATGGCTACACCTTC,CASSQEGTGNYGYTF
NA,TRBD1,TRBJ1-1,TRBV18,TGTGCCAGCTCCACCTGGGACAGGGGACCTGAAGCTTTCTTT,CASSTWDRGPEAFF
NA,NA,TRBJ1-2,TRBV20-1,TGCAGTGCTAGTGGGGCAGGATACGGCTACACCTTC,CSASGAGYGYTF
once,TRBD2,TRBJ2-3,TRBV6-5,TGTGCCAGCAGTTACCCTAGCGGGAGCGATACGCAGTATTTT,CASSYPSGSDTQYF
NA,NA,TRBJ2-5,TRBV5-4,TGTGCCAGCAGCTGGGGAATACCGGGGAACCAAGAGACCCAGTACTTC,CASSWGIPGNQETQYF
NA,NA,TRBJ1-2,TRBV12-3/TRBV12-4,TGTGCCAGCACCCCCGCGGCGTTTGGCTACACCTTC,CASTPAAFGYTF
NA,TRBD2,TRBJ2-2,TRBV2,TGTGCCAGCAGCCTAGCGGGAGGGACCGGGGAGCTGTTTTTT,CASSLAGGTGELFF
NA,NA,TRBJ2-3,TRBV4-2,TGTGCCAGCAGCCAGAGAAGCTCGGAGGCAGATACGCAGTATTTT,CASSQRSSEADTQYF
NA,TRBD1,TRBJ2-3,TRBV5-1,TGCGCCAGCAGCCAACGGACAGGGGAGACAGATACGCAGTATTTT,CASSQRTGETDTQYF
NA,NA,TRBJ2-1,TRBV30,TGTGCCTGGAGTCAGTTCGCGGGTTCCTACAATGAGCAGTTCTTC,CAWSQFAGSYNEQFF
NA,TRBD1,TRBJ1-5,TRBV27,TGTGCCAGCAGTACGGCAGGGGGGTCCAGCAATCAGCCCCAGCATTTT,CASSTAGGSSNQPQHF